The 10 T cell receptor beta chains listed next were all sequenced from one sample in a study of blood T cell repertoires in COVID-19. Here immunoSEQ multiplex PCR was the method, and the copy in TCRdb shows in-frame clones only, minus some. This sample yields more than 110,000 clones, of which approximately 84% are seen a single time; about 40% belongs to the top ten. Sequenced material: peripheral blood. The receptors were sampled from a human donor in a cohort sampled during active COVID-19.

This sequence joins TRBV11-2 and TRBJ1-3; 7 nucleotides align to TRBD1. V lost 4 bases, J lost 3 bases, and 6 bases stayed unmatched. The germline V gene encodes CDR1 SGHAT and CDR2 FQNNGV. The CDR3 is 15 residues long. This CDR3 reads CASSSGRGSGNTIYF. CDR3 DNA: TGTGCCAGCAGCTCAGGCAGGGGGAGTGGAAACACCATATATTTT.

V is TRBV6-1 and J is TRBJ2-1; 7 bases are shared with TRBD1. Looked up from germline, CDR1 is MNHNS and CDR2 is SASEGT. Losses at the gene ends were 2 bases for V and 6 bases for J; bases not matched to a gene: 10. The CDR3 has 16 residues. The CDR3 DNA sequence: TGTGCCAGCAGTGAACGGGTGACAGGGAGTTCCAATGAGCAGTTCTTC. This sequence encodes CASSERVTGSSNEQFF.

A few counts support this clone. The genes are TRBV5-4 and TRBJ2-2; the match to TRBD1 covers 7 bases. Germline trimming cut 4 bases from V and 2 bases from J; bases unmatched to any gene: 11. CDR1 is SGHNT and CDR2 is YYREEE in the germline V gene (reference sequence). This CDR3 region has 17 residues. CDR3 bases: TGTGCCAGCAGCCTTAATCCCGGGACAGTTAACACCGGGGAGCTGTTTTTT. Amino acid sequence: CASSLNPGTVNTGELFF.

CDR3 protein: CASSGGRDLYNEQFF. CDR3 DNA: TGTGCCAGCAGCGGGGGCCGGGACCTCTACAATGAGCAGTTCTTC. This chain connects TRBV5-4 to TRBJ2-1; possibly TRBD1 for D (6 bases). CDR1 and CDR2 from the germline V gene are SGHNT and YYREEE (reference sequence). V lost 4 bases and J 3 bases, leaving 14 bases between the germline ends. This CDR3 has 15 amino acids.

The CDR3 region is CASSPHTKNTGELFF. CDR3 nucleotide sequence: TGTGCCAGCAGCCCGCACACCAAGAACACCGGGGAGCTGTTTTTT. This chain links TRBV7-3 with TRBJ2-2; D uncertain. Germline values: CDR1 SGHTA, CDR2 FQGTGA. This CDR3 contains 15 residues. V was cut by 5 bases and J by 1 base, with 11 bases left in between.

The V and J genes are TRBV11-1 and TRBJ1-1; D call uncertain. V was shortened by 6 bases and J by 1 base, with 12 bases between the two germline ends. The CDR3 consists of 14 residues. In germline, CDR1 is SGHAT, CDR2 FQDESV (reference sequence). The chain's CDR3 is CASSLRRGNTEAFF. In DNA form, the CDR3 reads TGTGCCAGCAGTTTGCGCCGGGGGAACACTGAAGCTTTCTTT.

V usage is TRBV5-5 and J usage is TRBJ2-2; 8 bases are shared with TRBD2. Germline assignment: CDR1 SGHKS and CDR2 YYEKEE (reference sequence). V lost 1 base and J lost 4; bases outside the gene matches: 6. CDR3 length equals 16 residues. CDR3 sequence reads: CASSLIERGTTGELFF. In DNA form, the CDR3 reads TGTGCCAGCAGCTTGATCGAGCGGGGGACCACCGGGGAGCTGTTTTTT.

The chain recombines TRBV6-5 with TRBJ2-7, with 9 nucleotides matching TRBD1. This CDR3 comprises 14 residues. The J segment lost 3 bases and the V segment lost 5 bases, leaving 5 bases of the junction unmatched. CDR1 and CDR2 from the germline V gene are MNHEY and SVGAGI. The CDR3 sequence is CASSTLDRGYEQYV. The CDR3 bases are TGTGCCAGCAGTACCCTGGACAGGGGCTACGAGCAGTACGTC.

The gene calls are TRBV3-1 (or the pseudogene TRBV3-2) and TRBJ1-1; 7 bases are a match to TRBD1. The J segment lost 1 base and the V segment lost 2 bases, leaving 1 base of the junction unmatched. CDR3 length: 14 amino acids. The germline CDR1 and CDR2 sequences are LGHDT and YNNKEL (reference sequence). The CDR3 DNA reads as TGTGCCAGCAGCCAAAAGGGGGCGAACACTGAAGCTTTCTTT. Amino acids: CASSQKGANTEAFF.

This chain uses TRBV5-1 with TRBJ2-7, with 7 bases matching TRBD1. The CDR3 loop spans 14 amino acids. Trimming removed 3 bases from V and 3 bases from J; junction bases left unmatched: 6. Germline V CDR1 and CDR2: SGHRS, YFSETQ. The CDR3 DNA follows: TGCGCCAGCAGCTACCGGGACAGAAACTACGAGCAGTACTTC. As protein: CASSYRDRNYEQYF.